Described below is a single TCR beta chain sequence and its context. Cohort 3 donors were reported recovered after two negative PCRs, clearance, or symptom resolution. This specimen belongs to a study of blood T cell repertoires in COVID-19. Study background: Acute and convalescent COVID-19 samples came from the United States, Italy and Spain.

Measured with immunoSEQ multiplex PCR; TCRdb has only the in-frame clones, and not every one. The data contain roughly 400,000 clones, around 91% of them singletons. Sequencing was carried out using PBMCs or T cells enriched from blood (not recorded which). The receptor's source is a man younger than 30 who had recovered from COVID-19.

The DNA of the CDR3 is TGTGCCAGCAGTCCTAGCGGGGGGGCGTCAGATACGCAGTATTTT. Translated, it gives CASSPSGGASDTQYF. This chain uses TRBV3-1 (or the pseudogene TRBV3-2) with TRBJ2-3; 12 nucleotides match TRBD2. V shed 6 bases, J shed 4 bases, and the junction held 5 bases outside the gene matches. The CDR3 has 15 amino acids. Germline assignment: CDR1 LGHDT and CDR2 YNNKEL (reference sequence).